The T cell receptor beta chain described here comes from a study of T-cell memory formation after mild COVID-19. From the 5' RACE reads, TCRdb called clonotypes with MiXCR, one entry per CDR3 protein. The repertoire has roughly 560,000 distinct CDR3 sequences, about a fifth of them found once; the top ten carry around 12%. General study points: Confirmation of SARS-CoV-2 specificity was lacking for second-wave clones peaking day 37. There were some responding clones in pre-infection memory, which suggested that cross-reactive memory had joined.

Germline assignment: CDR1 SGHTA and CDR2 FQGTGA. The CDR3 is 15 residues long. V gave up 4 bases and J gave up 4 bases, with 16 bases separating them. This clonotype was picked up a small number of times. What it recognizes is unknown. The chain joins TRBV7-3 to TRBJ1-2; D unresolved. The receptor was derived from an adult woman who had mild COVID-19 (a few samples of this study predate the infection). Cell type and time point are not known. The specimen sequenced was PBMCs or a T cell subset sorted from them (not recorded which). The CDR3 protein is CASSSRNAGIYGYTF. The CDR3 DNA follows: TGTGCCAGCAGCTCAAGAAACGCAGGAATCTATGGCTACACCTTC.